A single sample is the source of the 20 T cell receptor beta chains below, sequenced in a study of T cell responses to AZD1222 COVID-19 vaccine. This table comes from immunoSEQ multiplex PCR, and its TCRdb copy is limited to in-frame clones, with some not included. This repertoire shows approximately 100,000 clones, 88% found once; its top ten account for less than 9.5%. Source: peripheral blood, taken on day 0 of AZD1222 vaccination. The receptors derive from an adult in good health.

The CDR3 loop is CASSFRTAYEQYF. CDR3 in DNA: TGTGCCAGCAGCTTTAGGACAGCCTACGAGCAGTACTTC. V is TRBV7-2 and J is TRBJ2-7, with D tentatively TRBD1 (6 bases). Per the germline V gene, CDR1 is SGHTA and CDR2 is FQGNSA. V lost 3 bases and J lost 2, with 8 bases in between. This CDR3 has 13 residues.

J is TRBJ2-7 and V is TRBV7-2; D unclear. Trimming removed 2 bases at V and 0 bases at J, with 8 bases between. Germline V CDR1 and CDR2: SGHTA, FQGNSA. The CDR3 extends over 14 amino acids. The CDR3 reads CASSLSSPSYEQYF. CDR3 in DNA: TGTGCCAGCAGCTTAAGCTCTCCCTCCTACGAGCAGTACTTC.

The chain has TRBV9 and TRBJ2-3; TRBD2 might be the D (6 bases). The V and J ends lost 3 bases and 5 bases respectively, with 16 bases between them. CDR1 SGDLS and CDR2 YYNGEE come from the germline V gene. The CDR3 length is 15 residues. CDR3 coding DNA: TGTGCCAGCAGCGCCGGGACTCGCAAAGGAGATACGCAGTATTTT. It codes for CASSAGTRKGDTQYF.

The rearrangement joins TRBV6-2 or TRBV6-3 to TRBJ2-5; the match to TRBD1 covers 7 bases. The germline CDR1 and CDR2 sequences are MNHEY and SVGEGT. The CDR3 length is 13 residues. The V segment lost 4 bases and the J segment 6 bases; nucleotides outside the gene matches: 5. This chain's CDR3 is CASSSPQGKTQYF. The CDR3 coding sequence is TGTGCCAGCAGTTCACCACAGGGGAAGACCCAGTACTTC.

The V call is TRBV24-1, the J call TRBJ2-7; D might be TRBD1 or TRBD2, each matching 5 bases. The CDR3 has 17 residues. CDR1 and CDR2 (germline): KGHDR, SFDVKD. With 7 bases removed from V and 3 bases from J, the gap between germline ends came to 24 bases. This CDR3 is CATSEGAATGRGYEQYF. In DNA form, the CDR3 reads TGTGCCACCAGCGAAGGGGCAGCGACGGGACGGGGCTACGAGCAGTACTTC.

The CDR3 spells CASSPVVGEKLFF. CDR3 nucleotide sequence: TGTGCCAGCAGTCCGGTAGTGGGGGAAAAACTGTTTTTT. The chain links TRBV6-5 to TRBJ1-4, with no clear D. V lost 5 bases to trimming and J lost 8 bases, with 12 bases between them. Germline CDR1 reads MNHEY; CDR2 reads SVGAGI. The CDR3 is 13 amino acids.

The chain has TRBV5-4 and TRBJ2-2, with no clear D. CDR1 is SGHNT, CDR2 YYREEE, per germline (reference sequence). Trimming removed 1 base at V and 6 bases at J, with 4 bases between. The CDR3 consists of 12 residues. In DNA form, the CDR3 reads TGTGCCAGCAGCTTGAAAGCCGGGGAGCTGTTTTTT. Translated: CASSLKAGELFF.

This rearrangement joins TRBV28 to TRBJ1-5, with no clear D. The V end lost 6 bases, the J end lost 9 bases, and 9 bases lay between the germline ends. The CDR3 runs to 11 residues. Germline CDR1 reads MDHEN; CDR2 reads SYDVKM. The CDR3 protein is CASRSVGPQHF. DNA of the CDR3: TGTGCCAGCAGGTCGGTGGGGCCCCAGCATTTT.

This clone was seen more than once but under ten times. The chain employs TRBV7-8 and TRBJ2-1; 8 bases match TRBD1. CDR3 size: 13 residues. V shed 5 bases and J 9 bases; nucleotides not matched to a gene: 6. CDR1 SGHVS and CDR2 FQNEAQ come from the germline V gene. CDR3 nucleotide sequence: TGTGCCAGCAGCCGGGCAGGGGGCACTGAGCAGTTCTTC. It codes for CASSRAGGTEQFF.

V usage is TRBV11-2 and J usage is TRBJ2-1, with 13 bases identical to TRBD2. The CDR3 spans 15 residues. V trimming: 6 bases; J trimming: 8 bases; junction bases outside the gene matches: 7. The germline V gene has CDR1 SGHAT and CDR2 FQNNGV. This chain's CDR3 is CASRRGTSGEDEQFF. The CDR3, as DNA: TGTGCCAGCAGACGTGGGACTAGCGGGGAGGATGAGCAGTTCTTC.

This chain links TRBV3-1 (or the pseudogene TRBV3-2) with TRBJ1-2, with D unclear. Germline V gene data show CDR1 as LGHDT and CDR2 as YNNKEL (reference sequence). There are 14 residues in the CDR3. Trimming removed 0 bases at V and 4 bases at J, with 9 bases between. CDR3 residues: CASSQEGRSYGYTF. The CDR3, as DNA: TGTGCCAGCAGCCAAGAAGGGCGGAGCTATGGCTACACCTTC.

The chain has TRBV28 and TRBJ2-3; D is undetermined. With 8 bases removed from V and 4 bases from J, the gap between germline ends came to 13 bases. The CDR3 extends over 13 amino acids. The germline V gene encodes CDR1 MDHEN and CDR2 SYDVKM. The DNA of the CDR3 is TGTGCCAGCGCCGTCGTGCTGTCAGATACGCAGTATTTT. Its protein product is CASAVVLSDTQYF.

The chain employs TRBV5-6 and TRBJ1-2; 7 bases align to TRBD1. The CDR3 has 17 amino acids. Germline CDR1 SGHDT, CDR2 YYEEEE. Losses at the gene ends were 5 bases for V and 4 bases for J; bases not matched to a gene: 17. The CDR3 here is CASSRDSSSQTSYGYTF. The DNA of the CDR3 is TGTGCCAGCAGTCGGGACAGCTCCAGCCAAACCTCCTATGGCTACACCTTC.

This sequence joins TRBV5-1 and TRBJ2-1, with 10 positions matching TRBD2. Germline CDR1 SGHRS, CDR2 YFSETQ. V dropped 1 base and J dropped 4; count of bases not matched to a gene: 5. The CDR3 contains 16 residues. The CDR3 is CASSLNGLAAYNEQFF. The CDR3 DNA reads TGCGCCAGCAGCTTGAACGGACTAGCGGCTTACAATGAGCAGTTCTTC.

This sequence joins TRBV6-5 and TRBJ2-2, with TRBD1 identical over 9 bases. CDR1 MNHEY and CDR2 SVGAGI come from the germline V gene. The J segment lost 7 bases and the V segment lost 8 bases, leaving 8 bases of the junction unmatched. The CDR3 spans 14 residues. The CDR3 DNA follows: TGTGCCAGCCTGGACAGGGGAGGAGGCGGGGAGCTGTTTTTT. Protein product: CASLDRGGGGELFF.

This clone was recorded once. The chain combines TRBV28 with TRBJ2-7, with a weak D call TRBD2 (5 bases). This CDR3 comprises 17 residues. Trimming removed 7 bases from V and 3 bases from J, with 25 bases in between. The germline V gene encodes CDR1 MDHEN and CDR2 SYDVKM. CDR3 bases: TGTGCCAGCACCGCCCCGAGGGCGCCAAACTGGGACTACGAGCAGTACTTC. This encodes CASTAPRAPNWDYEQYF.

This chain joins TRBV5-1 and TRBJ1-2; possibly TRBD1 for D (6 bases). The V and J ends lost 6 bases and 2 bases respectively, with 20 bases between them. CDR1 SGHRS and CDR2 YFSETQ come from the germline V gene. The CDR3 runs to 16 residues. The CDR3 DNA follows: TGCGCCAGCAAGGGCTTATTTGGGGGCGTAAACTATGGCTACACCTTC. It codes for CASKGLFGGVNYGYTF. Filled out from reference TRBV5-1 and TRBJ1-2, the complete variable domain reads KAGVTQTPRYLIKTRGQQVTLSCSPISGHRSVSWYQQTPGQGLQFLFEYFSETQRNKGNFPGRFSGRQFSNSRSEMNVSTLELGDSALYLCASKGLFGGVNYGYTFGSGTRLTVV.

This chain links TRBV28 with TRBJ2-1; TRBD1 agrees at 7 bases. The CDR3 extends over 16 amino acids. Germline V CDR1 and CDR2: MDHEN, SYDVKM. V lost 3 bases and J lost 0; bases outside the gene matches: 5. CDR3 region: CASSFPTGISYNEQFF. The CDR3 bases are TGTGCCAGCAGTTTCCCGACAGGGATCTCCTACAATGAGCAGTTCTTC. The whole variable domain, remainder taken from reference TRBV28 and TRBJ2-1, is DVKVTQSSRYLVKRTGEKVFLECVQDMDHENMFWYRQDPGLGLRLIYFSYDVKMKEKGDIPEGYSVSREKKERFSLILESASTNQTSMYLCASSFPTGISYNEQFFGPGTRLTVL.

J is TRBJ2-7 and V is TRBV25-1, with a tentative D call TRBD1 (5 bases). Trimming stripped 6 bases from V and 3 bases from J, with 9 bases between. Germline-derived CDR1 and CDR2 are MGHDK and SYGVNS. CDR3 size: 12 residues. The CDR3 bases are TGTGCCAGCAGACTCGACAGCTACGAGCAGTACTTC. Translation gives CASRLDSYEQYF.

J is TRBJ1-2 and V is TRBV6-4; 7 bases align to TRBD1. This CDR3 region has 14 residues. The germline V gene has CDR1 MRHNA and CDR2 SNTAGT. V trimming: 5 bases; J trimming: 5 bases; junction bases outside the gene matches: 8. CDR3 nucleotides: TGTGCCAGCAGTTCGACAGGGCAGGGGTATGGCTACACCTTC. Protein: CASSSTGQGYGYTF.